A single sample is the source of the 23 T cell receptor beta chains below, sequenced in a study of T cell changes during pregnancy in multiple sclerosis. The protocol was immunoSEQ multiplex PCR, while the TCRdb copy is restricted to in-frame clones and leaves out a portion. The data contain about 100,000 clones, about 92% of them seen just once; the ten biggest clones take up less than 2%. The sequenced sample was peripheral blood, obtained after pregnancy. The receptors stem from a female donor with multiple sclerosis, enrolled in a pregnancy study.

Worth noting for this clone: Just one base apart from a much larger clone, this may be a read error. The chain employs TRBV6-5 and TRBJ2-5; 7 bases match TRBD1. In germline, CDR1 is MNHEY, CDR2 SVGAGI. J lost 3 bases, V lost 6 bases, and 4 bases had no gene match. This CDR3 comprises 13 residues. The CDR3: CASRSGTEETQYF. The DNA for the CDR3 is TGTGCCAGCAGATCCGGGACAGAAGAGACCCAGTACTTC.

The chain is built from TRBV7-3 and TRBJ2-3; 12 bases agree with TRBD2. Germline loops: CDR1 SGHTA, CDR2 FQGTGA. V was clipped by 6 bases and J by 11 bases; unmatched bases: 12. The CDR3 runs 15 residues. CDR3 residues: CASSLAGGYSNRQYF. CDR3 bases: TGTGCCAGCAGTCTAGCGGGGGGGTATAGCAATAGGCAGTATTTT.

The chain recombines TRBV2 with TRBJ2-6; TRBD1 aligns across 7 bases. The V segment lost 5 bases and the J segment 0 bases; nucleotides outside the gene matches: 7. From germline, CDR1 is SNHLY and CDR2 FYNNEI. CDR3 length: 17 residues. CDR3 DNA sequence: TGTGCCAGCAGTAAGACAGGGTCCCCCTCTGGGGCCAACGTCCTGACTTTC. It translates to CASSKTGSPSGANVLTF.

This clone has a single count. The V call is TRBV6-1, the J call TRBJ2-3, with a tentative D call TRBD2 (6 bases). Germline V gives CDR1 MNHNS, CDR2 SASEGT. V was shortened by 5 bases and J by 6 bases, with 15 bases between the two germline ends. The CDR3 totals 14 residues. CDR3 nucleotides: TGTGCCAGCAGTCGGACGGGGGTCAGGGATACGCAGTATTTT. Translated, it gives CASSRTGVRDTQYF.

This chain connects TRBV6-5 to TRBJ2-7; weak D call: TRBD1 (6 bases). Germline lookup yields CDR1 MNHEY and CDR2 SVGAGI. This CDR3 has 12 residues. V was trimmed by 6 bases and J by 1 base, leaving 7 bases between them. CDR3 nucleotide sequence: TGTGCCAGCAGCCAGGGGTCCTACGAGCAGTACTTC. Amino acid sequence: CASSQGSYEQYF.

The chain uses TRBV6-1 and TRBJ2-1, with a possible D match to TRBD1 (6 bases). The CDR3 runs 13 residues. Germline CDR1 is MNHNS and CDR2 is SASEGT. V was clipped by 2 bases and J by 14 bases, with 16 bases between them. Here the CDR3 DNA reads TGTGCCAGCAGTGAAATGGGACAAGATACGGAGTTCTTC. Residues: CASSEMGQDTEFF.

This chain joins TRBV5-6 and TRBJ1-4; the D gene is possibly TRBD1 (6 bases). V gave up 1 base and J gave up 8 bases, with 12 bases separating them. The CDR3 covers 14 residues. The germline gives CDR1 SGHDT, CDR2 YYEEEE. The CDR3 reads CASSLRGIGEKLFF. In DNA form, the CDR3 reads TGTGCCAGCAGCTTGAGGGGGATCGGCGAAAAACTGTTTTTT.

The V call is TRBV13, the J call TRBJ1-4, with a tentative D call TRBD1 (6 bases). Germline-derived CDR1 and CDR2 are PRHDT and FYEKMQ (reference sequence). Trimming shortened V by 4 bases and J by 2 bases, and 17 bases separated the two germline ends. This CDR3 region has 17 residues. In nucleotides, the CDR3 is TGTGCCAGCAGCTCCTTCGACAGGAATCAGACTAATGAAAAACTGTTTTTT. Translating it yields CASSSFDRNQTNEKLFF.

The chain uses TRBV5-8 and TRBJ1-2; possible D gene TRBD1, 6 bases. This CDR3 has 13 amino acids. Germline V CDR1 and CDR2: SGHTS, YDEGEE. Trimming pared 4 bases from V and 3 bases from J, leaving 10 bases between. Written as DNA, the CDR3 is TGTGCCAGCAGCAAACAGGGCGACTATGGCTACACCTTC. It translates to CASSKQGDYGYTF.

This chain uses TRBV7-6 with TRBJ2-5; D gene ambiguous. The germline V gene encodes CDR1 SGHVS and CDR2 FNYEAQ. Between the trimmed V and J ends, which lost 5 bases and 5 bases, there was a span of 12 bases. The CDR3 is 13 residues long. CDR3 amino acids: CASSPPGWETQYF. CDR3 bases: TGTGCCAGCAGCCCTCCCGGTTGGGAGACCCAGTACTTC.

This chain links TRBV12-5 with TRBJ2-7, with D possibly being TRBD1 (5 bases). Germline assignment: CDR1 LGHNT and CDR2 FRNRAP. The CDR3 is made up of 11 amino acids. V lost 3 bases and J 12 bases, leaving 12 bases between the germline ends. CDR3 DNA sequence: TGTGCTAGTGGTTTCAGGGAAGTCTGGTACTTC. Protein: CASGFREVWYF.

V and J are TRBV11-1 and TRBJ1-1; D is perhaps TRBD1 (5 bases). Germline lookup yields CDR1 SGHAT and CDR2 FQDESV (reference sequence). This CDR3 has 15 residues. Deletions cut 4 bases from V and 3 bases from J, with 15 bases between. DNA of the CDR3: TGTGCCAGCAGCTCCTCACAGGTATGGGACACTGAAGCTTTCTTT. Residues: CASSSSQVWDTEAFF.

The V gene is TRBV7-8, the J gene TRBJ2-3, with TRBD2 matching 10 bases. The CDR3 loop spans 18 amino acids. Germline CDR1 reads SGHVS; CDR2 reads FQNEAQ. With 1 base clipped from V and 0 bases from J, the junction kept 7 bases outside the gene matches. The chain's CDR3 is CASSLGPSGGSSTDTQYF. DNA for the CDR3: TGTGCCAGCAGCTTAGGTCCTAGCGGGGGATCTAGCACAGATACGCAGTATTTT.

The chain carries TRBV7-3 and TRBJ2-2; D might be TRBD1 (6 bases). Germline loops: CDR1 SGHTA, CDR2 FQGTGA. CDR3 length: 17 residues. V lost 1 base, J lost 7 bases, and 19 bases lay in between. The CDR3 protein is CASSLRAGARGYGELFF. The CDR3 coding sequence is TGTGCCAGCAGCTTAAGAGCCGGTGCCAGGGGTTACGGGGAGCTGTTTTTT.

The chain employs TRBV4-1 and TRBJ2-2; no definite D call. Trimming pared 3 bases from V and 1 base from J, leaving 3 bases between. CDR3 length: 13 amino acids. CDR1 and CDR2 from the germline V gene are MGHRA and YSYEKL. The CDR3, as DNA: TGCGCCAGCAGCCACGGGAACACCGGGGAGCTGTTTTTT. This sequence encodes CASSHGNTGELFF.

The chain recombines TRBV27 with TRBJ2-7; 10 bases align to TRBD1. J lost 0 bases, V lost 6 bases, and 8 bases had no gene match. The CDR3 runs 16 residues. Germline CDR1 is MNHEY and CDR2 is SMNVEV (reference sequence). The CDR3 nucleotides are TGTGCCAGCAGGGGTTCCGGGACAGGGGACTCCTACGAGCAGTACTTC. It specifies CASRGSGTGDSYEQYF.

The chain links TRBV11-3 to TRBJ2-7; a possible D gene is TRBD2 (6 bases). CDR1 and CDR2 from the germline V gene are SGHNT and YENEEA. With 1 base removed from V and 0 bases from J, the gap between germline ends came to 10 bases. CDR3 length equals 15 residues. Here the CDR3 DNA reads TGTGCCAGCAGCTTAGGGGGGGAGAGCTCCTACGAGCAGTACTTC. This encodes CASSLGGESSYEQYF.

In its sample, this clone was seen once. The rearrangement uses TRBV4-1 and TRBJ2-7; 8 bases agree with TRBD1. Germline CDR1 MGHRA, CDR2 YSYEKL. The ends lost 2 bases at V and 1 base at J; junction bases unmatched: 7. The CDR3 spans 16 residues. CDR3 DNA sequence: TGCGCCAGCAGCCAACCGGGACAGGCGATTTCCTACGAGCAGTACTTC. It translates to CASSQPGQAISYEQYF.

The chain is built from TRBV6-1 and TRBJ1-2, with D maybe TRBD1 (6 bases). This CDR3 is built from 12 residues. V was trimmed by 5 bases and J by 8 bases, leaving 12 bases between them. Germline CDR1 and CDR2: MNHNS and SASEGT. CDR3 region: CASSLGAVGYTF. CDR3 bases: TGTGCCAGCAGTCTGGGGGCGGTAGGCTACACCTTC.

The chain combines TRBV2 with TRBJ2-7; D gene ambiguous. Germline values: CDR1 SNHLY, CDR2 FYNNEI. Trimming removed 9 bases from V and 0 bases from J, with 15 bases in between. The CDR3 contains 14 residues. In DNA form, the CDR3 reads TGTGCCAGGACTGATGAGAGAGGCTCCTACGAGCAGTACTTC. Its protein is CARTDERGSYEQYF.

The V and J genes are TRBV5-1 and TRBJ1-4, with D possibly matching TRBD1 (5 bases). Per the germline V gene, CDR1 is SGHRS and CDR2 is YFSETQ. V lost 2 bases to trimming and J lost 7 bases, with 15 bases between them. This CDR3 is 15 amino acids long. This chain's CDR3 is CASSFTGRSGEKLFF. The CDR3 DNA reads as TGCGCCAGCAGCTTCACAGGCCGTTCTGGTGAAAAACTGTTTTTT.

The V gene is TRBV29-1, the J gene TRBJ1-4; no clear D. Germline assignment: CDR1 SQVTM and CDR2 ANQGSEA. The CDR3 extends over 12 amino acids. Trimming pared 4 bases from V and 7 bases from J, leaving 10 bases between. The CDR3 nucleotides read TGCAGCGTTGGGACGGCGGGTGAAAAACTGTTTTTT. Translation gives CSVGTAGEKLFF.

As concerns this clone: Additional DNA sequences in this sample encode the identical CDR3. This chain uses TRBV7-8 with TRBJ1-5, with no clear D. The CDR3 runs to 15 residues. V lost 3 bases and J lost 0, with 9 bases in between. Germline-derived CDR1 and CDR2 are SGHVS and FQNEAQ. CDR3 sequence: CASSLEILSNQPQHF. In DNA, the CDR3 is TGTGCCAGCAGCTTGGAGATCCTTAGCAATCAGCCCCAGCATTTT.